Below, 25 T cell receptor beta chains from the same sample are listed, as sequenced in a study of regulatory and conventional T cells in RAG deficiency. The data were produced by immunoSEQ multiplex PCR, yet TCRdb's version contains in-frame clones alone and is incomplete. This repertoire shows about 34,000 clones, roughly 76% found once; its top ten account for 3.4%. The sorted conventional CD4+ T cells were CD25-low and CD127-high, with genomic DNA sequenced. These data are also associated with another study on regulatory T cells. Turning to that study: The PCR used 52 TRBV and 13 TRBJ primers.

Sequencing was done on a sample of CD4+ effector T cells sorted from blood. These receptors were obtained from a human donor in good health.

The V and J genes are TRBV6-6 and TRBJ1-2; D gene ambiguous. V was pared by 8 bases and J by 3 bases, with 13 bases between. In germline, CDR1 is MNHNY, CDR2 SVGAGI (reference sequence). The CDR3 runs 13 residues. In DNA form, the CDR3 reads TGTGCCAGCGTATTGGGTGGGGACTATGGCTACACCTTC. Protein product: CASVLGGDYGYTF.

The chain couples TRBV5-5 to TRBJ2-7; D might be TRBD1 (6 bases). The CDR3 is made up of 13 amino acids. Germline values: CDR1 SGHKS, CDR2 YYEKEE (reference sequence). Trimming took off 4 bases at V and 6 bases at J, with 14 bases between the two ends. CDR3 protein: CASSAEGQTEQYF. CDR3 nucleotide sequence: TGTGCCAGCAGCGCAGAAGGACAGACCGAGCAGTACTTC.

The J gene is TRBJ2-7, the V gene TRBV5-6; no clear D gene. Germline assignment: CDR1 SGHDT and CDR2 YYEEEE. V was clipped by 1 base and J by 3 bases, with 5 bases between them. This CDR3 is built from 12 residues. CDR3 nucleotide sequence: TGTGCCAGCAGCTTGCCGGGCTACGAGCAGTACTTC. Amino acids: CASSLPGYEQYF. Complete variable domain (other parts from reference TRBV5-6 and TRBJ2-7): DAGVTQSPTHLIKTRGQQVTLRCSPKSGHDTVSWYQQALGQGPQFIFQYYEEEERQRGNFPDRFSGHQFPNYSSELNVNALLLGDSALYLCASSLPGYEQYFGPGTRLTVT.

DNA for the CDR3: TGTGCCAGCAGCTTTACCGGGACAGGGATAAATGAGCAGTTCTTC. It codes for CASSFTGTGINEQFF. The chain couples TRBV5-6 to TRBJ2-1; TRBD1 agrees at 9 bases. The V and J ends lost 2 bases and 7 bases, in that order; junction bases with no gene match: 7. Per the germline V gene, CDR1 is SGHDT and CDR2 is YYEEEE. The CDR3 length is 15 residues.

This clone came up a few times. The chain links TRBV18 to TRBJ1-5; 10 bases fit TRBD1. V trimming: 6 bases; J trimming: 6 bases; junction bases outside the gene matches: 11. Germline V gene lookup returns CDR1 KGHSH and CDR2 LQKENI. The CDR3 extends over 16 amino acids. The CDR3 coding sequence is TGTGCCAGCTCGGGGCCGGGACAGGGGCAGGCTCAGCCCCAGCATTTT. This gives the protein CASSGPGQGQAQPQHF.

The rearrangement uses TRBV7-9 and TRBJ1-1, with D tentatively TRBD1 (6 bases). The germline CDR1 and CDR2 sequences are SEHNR and FQNEAQ (reference sequence). This CDR3 spans 16 amino acids. Trimming shortened V by 5 bases and J by 0 bases, and 16 bases separated the two germline ends. The CDR3 region is CASSPGAFRLNTEAFF. CDR3 DNA: TGTGCCAGCAGCCCAGGGGCGTTCAGGCTGAACACTGAAGCTTTCTTT. The variable domain in full, with the rest retrieved from reference TRBV7-9 and TRBJ1-1, is DTGVSQNPRHKITKRGQNVTFRCDPISEHNRLYWYRQTLGQGPEFLTYFQNEAQLEKSRLLSDRFSAERPKGSFSTLEIQRTEQGDSAMYLCASSPGAFRLNTEAFFGQGTRLTVV.

The chain joins TRBV5-1 to TRBJ1-4, with D tentatively TRBD1 (6 bases). The CDR3 sequence is 15 residues long. V gave up 7 bases and J gave up 2 bases, with 15 bases separating them. Germline assignment: CDR1 SGHRS and CDR2 YFSETQ. The CDR3 DNA follows: TGCGCCAGCCGACCCTTTACAGGGACTAATGAAAAACTGTTTTTT. Encoded protein: CASRPFTGTNEKLFF.

The V gene is TRBV7-9, the J gene TRBJ1-1; D unclear. The CDR3 runs 12 residues. The V gene's germline CDR1 is SEHNR and CDR2 FQNEAQ (reference sequence). V was cut by 1 base and J by 8 bases, with 8 bases left in between. DNA of the CDR3: TGTGCCAGCAGCTTAGATCAAGACGAAGCTTTCTTT. Translated: CASSLDQDEAFF.

The chain carries TRBV21-1 and TRBJ2-3; no check of the table's D call, TRBD2, against the DNA was made. TRBV21-1 has pseudogene status. The CDR3 has 13 amino acids. The CDR3 is CASSKAEENTQYF. CDR3 nucleotide sequence: TGTGCCAGCAGCAAAGCGGAGGAAAATACGCAGTATTTT.

The chain has TRBV18 and TRBJ2-5, with a weak D call TRBD2 (5 bases). The CDR3 sequence is 14 residues long. The germline CDR1 and CDR2 sequences are KGHSH and LQKENI. Trimming pared 3 bases from V and 2 bases from J, leaving 10 bases between. CDR3 nucleotides: TGTGCCAGCTCACCCCCTACGGGGCAAGAGACCCAGTACTTC. This translates into CASSPPTGQETQYF.

This chain uses TRBV10-2 with TRBJ1-4; D is unresolved. V was pared by 0 bases and J by 4 bases, with 15 bases between. This CDR3 is built from 17 residues. Germline CDR1 and CDR2: WSHSY and SAAADI. The DNA for the CDR3 is TGCGCCAGCAGTGAGTCGCGGGGTAGCAGTAATAATGAAAAACTGTTTTTT. It specifies CASSESRGSSNNEKLFF.

The chain joins TRBV7-2 to TRBJ1-2, with 7 bases aligning to TRBD1. Looked up from germline, CDR1 is SGHTA and CDR2 is FQGNSA. J was trimmed by 14 bases and V by 5 bases; bases with no gene match: 14. The CDR3 spans 13 residues. CDR3 nucleotide sequence: TGTGCCAGCAGCCCGGGCCCAACAGGGGTCAAGACCTTC. Translating it yields CASSPGPTGVKTF.

The CDR3 reads CASSAYAQTGYTEAFF. The CDR3, as DNA: TGTGCCAGCTCAGCATATGCCCAGACAGGCTACACTGAAGCTTTCTTT. The V call is TRBV18, the J call TRBJ1-1; D possibly corresponds to TRBD1 (6 bases). V shed 5 bases and J shed 3 bases, with 19 bases lying between them. In germline, CDR1 is KGHSH, CDR2 LQKENI. The CDR3 consists of 16 residues.

V is TRBV29-1 and J is TRBJ1-5; D is undetermined. CDR3 length: 13 amino acids. V gave up 3 bases and J gave up 5 bases, with 11 bases separating them. CDR1 is SQVTM and CDR2 is ANQGSEA in the germline V gene. In DNA, the CDR3 is TGCAGCGTTGATCTTGGACGGGATCAGCCCCAGCATTTT. This gives the protein CSVDLGRDQPQHF.

The rearrangement links TRBV7-8 to TRBJ2-7, with TRBD1 identical over 7 bases. CDR1 is SGHVS and CDR2 is FQNEAQ in the germline V gene. CDR3 length: 15 amino acids. The junction had 5 bases not matched to a gene; V was cut back by 3 bases and J by 0 bases. CDR3 bases: TGTGCCAGCAGCTTGAGGACAGGAAGCTCCTACGAGCAGTACTTC. Amino acids: CASSLRTGSSYEQYF.

This clone was seen only once. The chain links TRBV5-4 to TRBJ2-4; the D call may be TRBD1 or TRBD2 (5 bases each). The V gene's germline CDR1 is SGHNT and CDR2 YYREEE (reference sequence). V gave up 0 bases and J gave up 0 bases, with 13 bases separating them. The CDR3 is 17 amino acids. CDR3 residues: CASSLGRGGTAKNIQYF. The CDR3 nucleotides are TGTGCCAGCAGCTTGGGACGGGGTGGGACAGCCAAAAACATTCAGTACTTC.

The chain is built from TRBV18 and TRBJ1-6; tentative D call: TRBD1 (5 bases). The germline gives CDR1 KGHSH, CDR2 LQKENI. This CDR3 contains 15 residues. V was clipped by 6 bases and J by 5 bases, with 14 bases between them. The CDR3 nucleotides are TGTGCCAGCTCCCCAACTAAAGGGGATAATTCACCCCTCCACTTT. Its translation is CASSPTKGDNSPLHF.

V is TRBV5-6 and J is TRBJ1-2; 10 nucleotides agree with TRBD1. The trim removed 4 bases at V and 2 bases at J, leaving 5 bases unmatched. Germline CDR1 SGHDT, CDR2 YYEEEE. The CDR3 is 15 residues long. DNA of the CDR3: TGTGCCAGCAGCGTGGGACAGGGGAAGAACTATGGCTACACCTTC. It encodes CASSVGQGKNYGYTF.

This clone occurred a few times. The chain combines TRBV28 with TRBJ1-1, with D hard to call. Trimming took off 3 bases at V and 4 bases at J, with 6 bases between the two ends. CDR1 is MDHEN and CDR2 is SYDVKM in the germline V gene. The CDR3 has 12 amino acids. The CDR3 reads CASSLQTTEAFF. The CDR3 region has the DNA TGTGCCAGCAGTTTGCAGACCACTGAAGCTTTCTTT. The variable domain in full, with the rest retrieved from reference TRBV28 and TRBJ1-1, is DVKVTQSSRYLVKRTGEKVFLECVQDMDHENMFWYRQDPGLGLRLIYFSYDVKMKEKGDIPEGYSVSREKKERFSLILESASTNQTSMYLCASSLQTTEAFFGQGTRLTVV.

This chain connects TRBV10-3 to TRBJ1-3; a weak D match, TRBD1 (5 bases). Germline CDR1 and CDR2: ENHRY and SYGVKD. The CDR3 has 16 amino acids. V gave up 0 bases and J gave up 2 bases, with 11 bases separating them. DNA of the CDR3: TGTGCCATCAGTGAGTCGAGGCCGGGGCCTGGAAACACCATATATTTT. It is translated as CAISESRPGPGNTIYF.

V usage is TRBV28 and J usage is TRBJ2-1; 10 bases match TRBD2. Germline V gene data show CDR1 as MDHEN and CDR2 as SYDVKM. Losses at the gene ends were 5 bases for V and 4 bases for J; bases not matched to a gene: 5. This CDR3 is 15 amino acids long. CDR3 nucleotide sequence: TGTGCCAGCAGTGCTATAGCGGGGGGTTACAATGAGCAGTTCTTC. It is translated as CASSAIAGGYNEQFF. The variable domain in full, completed from reference TRBV28 and TRBJ2-1, reads DVKVTQSSRYLVKRTGEKVFLECVQDMDHENMFWYRQDPGLGLRLIYFSYDVKMKEKGDIPEGYSVSREKKERFSLILESASTNQTSMYLCASSAIAGGYNEQFFGPGTRLTVL.

The chain is built from TRBV5-6 and TRBJ2-3; 10 bases map to TRBD1. Germline CDR1 reads SGHDT; CDR2 reads YYEEEE. The V and J ends lost 0 bases and 4 bases, in that order; junction bases with no gene match: 2. The CDR3 has 15 residues. The CDR3 DNA reads as TGTGCCAGCAGCTTGGCGGGACAGGGGTCAGATACGCAGTATTTT. This encodes CASSLAGQGSDTQYF. The full variable domain, completed using reference TRBV5-6 and TRBJ2-3, is DAGVTQSPTHLIKTRGQQVTLRCSPKSGHDTVSWYQQALGQGPQFIFQYYEEEERQRGNFPDRFSGHQFPNYSSELNVNALLLGDSALYLCASSLAGQGSDTQYFGPGTRLTVL.

A few counts support this clone. The chain recombines TRBV2 with TRBJ2-7; D is undetermined. Trimming stripped 5 bases from V and 4 bases from J, with 9 bases between. This CDR3 spans 12 amino acids. The germline CDR1 and CDR2 sequences are SNHLY and FYNNEI. The CDR3 protein is CASSLGEYEQYF. The CDR3 DNA sequence: TGTGCCAGCAGTCTAGGTGAATACGAGCAGTACTTC. The variable domain in full, with the rest retrieved from reference TRBV2 and TRBJ2-7, is EPEVTQTPSHQVTQMGQEVILRCVPISNHLYFYWYRQILGQKVEFLVSFYNNEISEKSEIFDDQFSVERPDGSNFTLKIRSTKLEDSAMYFCASSLGEYEQYFGPGTRLTVT.

The chain has TRBV30 and TRBJ2-5, with 13 bases lining up with TRBD2. The CDR3 is 15 residues long. Per the germline V gene, CDR1 is GTSNPN and CDR2 is SVGIG (reference sequence). V shed 2 bases and J 3 bases; nucleotides not matched to a gene: 3. CDR3 in DNA: TGTGCCTGGAGTCCCGGGACTAGCGGGGAAGAGACCCAGTACTTC. Protein: CAWSPGTSGEETQYF.

V and J are TRBV28 and TRBJ1-2, with D possibly TRBD1 on 5 matching bases. The CDR3 consists of 14 residues. V gave up 2 bases and J gave up 2 bases, with 9 bases separating them. Per the germline V gene, CDR1 is MDHEN and CDR2 is SYDVKM. The CDR3 sequence is CASSLGAGNYGYTF. For the CDR3, the DNA is TGTGCCAGCAGTTTAGGGGCCGGAAACTATGGCTACACCTTC.